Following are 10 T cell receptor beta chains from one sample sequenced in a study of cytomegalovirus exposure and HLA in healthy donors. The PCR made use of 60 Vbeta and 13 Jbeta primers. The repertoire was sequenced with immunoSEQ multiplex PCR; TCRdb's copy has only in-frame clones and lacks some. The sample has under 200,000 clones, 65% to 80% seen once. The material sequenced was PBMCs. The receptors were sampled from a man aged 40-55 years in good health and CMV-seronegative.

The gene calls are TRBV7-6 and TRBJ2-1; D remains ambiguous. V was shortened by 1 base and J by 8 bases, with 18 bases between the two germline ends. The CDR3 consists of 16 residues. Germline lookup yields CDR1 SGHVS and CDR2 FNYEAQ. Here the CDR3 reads CASSLGIAGGLDEQFF. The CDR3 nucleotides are TGTGCCAGCAGCTTAGGGATCGCCGGCGGTTTAGATGAGCAGTTCTTC.

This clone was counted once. Here the CDR3 DNA reads TGTGCCACAGGGAGACAGGGAAACATTCAGTACTTC. It codes for CATGRQGNIQYF. This rearrangement joins TRBV6-5 to TRBJ2-4, with 7 bases fitting TRBD1. J lost 6 bases, V lost 10 bases, and 6 bases had no gene match. CDR1 is MNHEY and CDR2 is SVGAGI in the germline V gene. This CDR3 is 12 amino acids long.

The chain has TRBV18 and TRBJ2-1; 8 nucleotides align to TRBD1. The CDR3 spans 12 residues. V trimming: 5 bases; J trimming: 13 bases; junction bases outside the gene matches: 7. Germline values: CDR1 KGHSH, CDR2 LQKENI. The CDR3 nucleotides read TGTGCCAGCTCAGACGGACAGGGCCTACAGTTCTTC. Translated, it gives CASSDGQGLQFF.

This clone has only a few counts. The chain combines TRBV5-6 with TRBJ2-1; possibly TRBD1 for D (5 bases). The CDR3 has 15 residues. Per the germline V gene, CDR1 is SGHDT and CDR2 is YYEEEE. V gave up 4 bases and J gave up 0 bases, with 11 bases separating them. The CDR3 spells CASSRGHISYNEQFF. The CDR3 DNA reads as TGTGCCAGCAGCCGCGGACATATCTCCTACAATGAGCAGTTCTTC.

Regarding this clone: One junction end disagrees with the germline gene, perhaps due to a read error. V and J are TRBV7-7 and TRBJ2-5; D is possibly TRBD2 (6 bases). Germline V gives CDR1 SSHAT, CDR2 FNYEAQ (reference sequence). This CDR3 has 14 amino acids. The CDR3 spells CASSSGVAEETQYF. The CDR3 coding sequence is TGTGCTAGCAGCTCCGGTGTAGCGGAAGAGACCCAGTACTTC.

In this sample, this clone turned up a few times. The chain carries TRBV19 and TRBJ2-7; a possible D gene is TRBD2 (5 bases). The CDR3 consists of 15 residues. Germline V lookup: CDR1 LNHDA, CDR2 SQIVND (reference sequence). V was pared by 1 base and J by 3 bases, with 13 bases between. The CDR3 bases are TGTGCCAGTAGTATAGTGGCCAGGACTGGCTACGAGCAGTACTTC. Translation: CASSIVARTGYEQYF.

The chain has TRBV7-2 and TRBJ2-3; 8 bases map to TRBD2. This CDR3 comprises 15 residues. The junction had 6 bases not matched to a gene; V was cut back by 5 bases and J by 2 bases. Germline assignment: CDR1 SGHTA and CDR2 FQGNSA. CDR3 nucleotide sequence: TGTGCCAGCAGCCGTAGCGGGGCCAACACAGATACGCAGTATTTT. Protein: CASSRSGANTDTQYF. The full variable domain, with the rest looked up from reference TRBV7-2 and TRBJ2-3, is GAGVSQSPSNKVTEKGKDVELRCDPISGHTALYWYRQSLGQGLEFLIYFQGNSAPDKSGLPSDRFSAERTGGSVSTLTIQRTQQEDSAVYLCASSRSGANTDTQYFGPGTRLTVL.

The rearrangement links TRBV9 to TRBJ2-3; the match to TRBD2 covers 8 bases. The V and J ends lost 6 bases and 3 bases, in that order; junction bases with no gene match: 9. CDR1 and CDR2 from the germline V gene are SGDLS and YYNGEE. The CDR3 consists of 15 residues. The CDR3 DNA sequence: TGTGCCAGCACCGCCGGGACTAGTGAAACAGATACGCAGTATTTT. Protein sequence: CASTAGTSETDTQYF.

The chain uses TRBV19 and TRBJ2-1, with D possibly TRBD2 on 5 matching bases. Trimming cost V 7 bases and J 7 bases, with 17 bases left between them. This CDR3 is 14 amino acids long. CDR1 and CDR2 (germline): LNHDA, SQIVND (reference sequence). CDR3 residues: CASKMGVGGNEQFF. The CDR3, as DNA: TGTGCCAGTAAGATGGGAGTCGGCGGGAATGAGCAGTTCTTC.

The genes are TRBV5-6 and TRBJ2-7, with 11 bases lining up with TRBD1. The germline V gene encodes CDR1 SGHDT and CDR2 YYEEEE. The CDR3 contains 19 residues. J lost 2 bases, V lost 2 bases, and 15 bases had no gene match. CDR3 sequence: CASSFWDRGGSGIAYEQYF. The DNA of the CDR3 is TGTGCCAGCAGCTTCTGGGACAGGGGGGGTAGCGGGATAGCCTACGAGCAGTACTTC.